What follows are 31 T cell receptor beta chains derived from one specimen sequenced in a study of vaccination effects on CD4 cells after COVID-19. No antigen has been assigned to these receptors. The method was immunoSEQ multiplex PCR; TCRdb's version includes in-frame clones alone and lacks a portion of them. The data show tens of thousands of clones, with 65% to 80% seen just once and under 3% held by the top ten. Isolation of CD4+ T cells took place after 10 to 11 days of culture. The material sequenced was CD4+ T cells from PBMCs cultured without peptide, taken before COVID-19 vaccination. The receptor set was obtained from a human donor who received a COVID-19 vaccine.

V usage is TRBV6-6 and J usage is TRBJ1-1; 9 bases align to TRBD1. Unmatched junction bases numbered 5, after V lost 7 bases and J lost 2 bases. This CDR3 contains 14 residues. Per the germline V gene, CDR1 is MNHNY and CDR2 is SVGAGI (reference sequence). The CDR3: CASTRTGENTEAFF. The DNA of the CDR3 is TGTGCCAGCACCAGGACAGGGGAAAACACTGAAGCTTTCTTT.

This CDR3 is CASSHPGTSHDYTDTQYF. Here the CDR3 DNA reads TGTGCCAGCAGCCACCCCGGGACTAGCCACGATTACACAGATACGCAGTATTTT. The genes are TRBV4-2 and TRBJ2-3; TRBD2 matches 9 bases. CDR1 is LGHNA and CDR2 is YNFKEQ in the germline V gene. There are 18 residues in the CDR3. Trimming removed 3 bases from V and 2 bases from J; junction bases left unmatched: 12.

The V gene is TRBV19, the J gene TRBJ1-5; D is undetermined. Trimming took off 8 bases at V and 5 bases at J, with 10 bases between the two ends. Germline CDR1 LNHDA, CDR2 SQIVND (reference sequence). The CDR3 contains 12 residues. The CDR3 sequence: CASRDRYQPQHF. The CDR3 nucleotides are TGTGCCAGTCGAGACCGTTATCAGCCCCAGCATTTT.

This chain joins TRBV3-1 (or the pseudogene TRBV3-2) and TRBJ2-3, with 13 bases aligning to TRBD2. Germline V gene sequence: CDR1 LGHDT, CDR2 YNNKEL (reference sequence). V lost 2 bases and J lost 2; bases outside the gene matches: 1. The CDR3 has 16 amino acids. The CDR3, as DNA: TGTGCCAGCAGCCAAACTAGCGGGAGGGCCACAGATACGCAGTATTTT. The encoded protein is CASSQTSGRATDTQYF.

The V and J genes are TRBV14 and TRBJ1-6; D uncertain. Looked up from germline, CDR1 is SGHDN and CDR2 is FVKESK. This CDR3 is 11 amino acids long. Trimming removed 2 bases from V and 18 bases from J, with 11 bases in between. The CDR3 region has the DNA TGTGCCAGCAGCCAAAAGGGCCGTAACCACTTT. Protein product: CASSQKGRNHF.

The chain has TRBV3-1 (or the pseudogene TRBV3-2) and TRBJ1-1, with 8 bases aligning to TRBD1. V lost 1 base to trimming and J lost 10 bases; unmatched junction nucleotides: 23. The CDR3 is 19 amino acids. Germline assignment: CDR1 LGHDT and CDR2 YNNKEL (reference sequence). Written as DNA, the CDR3 is TGTGCCAGCAGCCAAGGGGGTTCAGGGGGCTTTGTAGGGAGGGTAGGAGCTTTCTTT. Residues: CASSQGGSGGFVGRVGAFF.

The CDR3 DNA follows: TGTGCCAGTAGTATTACCCTAGACCGGGACAGAAACAATGAGCAGTTCTTC. Translating it yields CASSITLDRDRNNEQFF. The chain carries TRBV19 and TRBJ2-1; 7 bases fit TRBD1. Germline lookup yields CDR1 LNHDA and CDR2 SQIVND (reference sequence). This CDR3 is 17 amino acids long. Unmatched junction bases numbered 13, after V lost 3 bases and J lost 5 bases.

The chain employs TRBV18 and TRBJ2-7, with 7 bases lining up with TRBD2. This CDR3 spans 14 amino acids. Losses at the gene ends were 3 bases for V and 0 bases for J; bases not matched to a gene: 2. Germline values: CDR1 KGHSH, CDR2 LQKENI. CDR3 protein: CASSPGLDSYEQYF. The CDR3 DNA is TGTGCCAGCTCACCTGGACTAGACTCCTACGAGCAGTACTTC.

This clone was counted between two and nine times. V usage is TRBV9 and J usage is TRBJ2-7; D not resolved. The V end was cut by 4 bases, the J end by 5 bases, with 16 bases between. CDR3 length equals 14 residues. The V gene's germline CDR1 is SGDLS and CDR2 YYNGEE. CDR3: CASSLGQENHEQYF. CDR3 DNA sequence: TGTGCCAGCAGCCTCGGGCAGGAGAACCACGAGCAGTACTTC.

The rearrangement links TRBV5-1 to TRBJ2-3; 16 bases agree with TRBD2. This CDR3 is built from 18 residues. V dropped 5 bases and J dropped 1; count of bases not matched to a gene: 7. Germline V gene lookup returns CDR1 SGHRS and CDR2 YFSETQ. The CDR3 protein is CASRSGTSGRAGTDTQYF. CDR3 nucleotide sequence: TGCGCCAGCAGATCCGGGACTAGCGGGAGGGCCGGCACAGATACGCAGTATTTT.

The table lists this clone with a few counts. The rearrangement joins TRBV2 to TRBJ1-6; TRBD1 matches at 11 bases. The V gene's germline CDR1 is SNHLY and CDR2 FYNNEI. This CDR3 has 15 residues. Trimming cost V 6 bases and J 5 bases; bases outside gene matches: 3. This CDR3 is CASSRDRGDNSPLHF. The DNA of the CDR3 is TGTGCCAGCAGCCGGGACAGGGGGGATAATTCACCCCTCCACTTT.

This clone was detected a few times. The CDR3 DNA sequence: TGCGCCAGCAGCTTGCAGCAGGGGGCAGATACGCAGTATTTT. Encoded protein: CASSLQQGADTQYF. V is TRBV5-1 and J is TRBJ2-3; 7 bases line up with TRBD1. The trim removed 1 base at V and 4 bases at J, leaving 3 bases unmatched. The CDR3 consists of 14 residues. CDR1 SGHRS and CDR2 YFSETQ come from the germline V gene.

The chain joins TRBV28 to TRBJ2-3, with D possibly TRBD1 on 5 matching bases. From germline, CDR1 is MDHEN and CDR2 SYDVKM. CDR3 length equals 13 residues. Trimming cost V 6 bases and J 0 bases, with 7 bases left between them. DNA of the CDR3: TGTGCCAGCAGAAGACAGAGCACAGATACGCAGTATTTT. Translation: CASRRQSTDTQYF.

This rearrangement joins TRBV29-1 to TRBJ2-1, with 10 bases lining up with TRBD1. Unmatched junction bases numbered 5, after V lost 4 bases and J lost 5 bases. This CDR3 has 14 amino acids. Germline CDR1 is SQVTM and CDR2 is ANQGSEA. The CDR3 sequence: CSVASGTGDNEQFF. CDR3 nucleotide sequence: TGCAGCGTTGCCTCCGGGACAGGGGACAATGAGCAGTTCTTC.

In its sample, this clone was seen a few times. The chain carries TRBV9 and TRBJ2-2; D might be TRBD1 (6 bases). V gave up 1 base and J gave up 3 bases, with 13 bases separating them. Looked up from germline, CDR1 is SGDLS and CDR2 is YYNGEE. The CDR3 has 16 amino acids. The chain's CDR3 is CASSVNQGTYTGELFF. The CDR3 nucleotides read TGTGCCAGCAGCGTAAATCAGGGGACCTACACCGGGGAGCTGTTTTTT.

This clone was picked up a small number of times. The rearrangement links TRBV15 to TRBJ1-5; D uncertain. The length of the CDR3 is 14 residues. Germline V gene lookup returns CDR1 LNHNV and CDR2 YYDKDF (reference sequence). Trimming removed 5 bases from V and 2 bases from J, with 10 bases in between. CDR3 in DNA: TGTGCCACCAGCCTGCTGCGGGGCAATCAGCCCCAGCATTTT. Its protein product is CATSLLRGNQPQHF.

This clone was observed a few times. The chain combines TRBV28 with TRBJ1-1; D uncertain. This CDR3 spans 13 amino acids. The germline gives CDR1 MDHEN, CDR2 SYDVKM. Trimming removed 5 bases at V and 2 bases at J, with 9 bases between. CDR3 in DNA: TGTGCCAGCAGTGGAGAGTTAAACACTGAAGCTTTCTTT. Its protein is CASSGELNTEAFF.

This clone was counted a few times. This sequence joins TRBV6-6 and TRBJ1-1; 9 nucleotides match TRBD1. Germline CDR1 is MNHNY and CDR2 is SVGAGI (reference sequence). The CDR3 length is 15 residues. V gave up 6 bases and J gave up 5 bases; unmatched junction bases: 10. CDR3 region: CASRSTGGGKTEAFF. CDR3 in DNA: TGTGCCAGCAGGTCTACAGGGGGCGGAAAGACTGAAGCTTTCTTT.

Written as DNA, the CDR3 is TGTGCCAGCACCGTTCCGGGACAGGGGACGAATTCACCCCTCCACTTT. Residues: CASTVPGQGTNSPLHF. The rearrangement uses TRBV5-5 and TRBJ1-6; 10 positions agree with TRBD1. J gave up 7 bases and V 6 bases, and 10 bases lay outside the gene matches. Germline values: CDR1 SGHKS, CDR2 YYEKEE (reference sequence). The CDR3 sequence is 16 residues long.

This sequence joins TRBV20-1 and TRBJ1-1, with D uncertain. The CDR3 is 11 amino acids. Germline V gene sequence: CDR1 DFQATT, CDR2 SNEGSKA (reference sequence). The germline V and J ends were trimmed by 1 base and 10 bases, with 10 bases remaining between them. The CDR3 spells CSARVAGGAFF. Here the CDR3 DNA reads TGCAGTGCTAGAGTGGCGGGTGGAGCTTTCTTT.

This chain uses TRBV27 with TRBJ1-6; a possible D gene is TRBD1 (5 bases). The CDR3 is 16 residues long. V lost 2 bases and J 4 bases, leaving 12 bases between the germline ends. The germline V gene has CDR1 MNHEY and CDR2 SMNVEV (reference sequence). For the CDR3, the DNA is TGTGCCAGCAGTTTAGGGGGGACTCTATATAATTCACCCCTCCACTTT. As protein: CASSLGGTLYNSPLHF.

In its sample, this clone was seen a few times. V and J are TRBV4-1 and TRBJ1-1; a possible D gene is TRBD1 (5 bases). Germline V lookup: CDR1 MGHRA, CDR2 YSYEKL. The CDR3 has 16 residues. The germline V and J ends were trimmed by 4 bases and 0 bases, with 15 bases remaining between them. The CDR3 DNA sequence: TGCGCCAGCAGCCCGGGGAGGGGTGGATTGAACACTGAAGCTTTCTTT. Translating it yields CASSPGRGGLNTEAFF.

The chain employs TRBV30 and TRBJ1-2, with TRBD1 matching 8 bases. The CDR3 covers 14 residues. CDR1 is GTSNPN, CDR2 SVGIG, per germline (reference sequence). The V segment lost 2 bases and the J segment 6 bases; nucleotides outside the gene matches: 8. CDR3 loop: CAWSPGGASNGYTF. In nucleotides, the CDR3 is TGTGCCTGGAGTCCAGGGGGCGCTAGTAATGGCTACACCTTC.

The CDR3 bases are TGTGCCAGCAGTGAAGCGGGCCTTACGCAGTATTTT. Amino acid sequence: CASSEAGLTQYF. The chain combines TRBV6-1 with TRBJ2-3; no reliable D call. There are 12 residues in the CDR3. From germline, CDR1 is MNHNS and CDR2 SASEGT. The ends were cut back, 0 bases at V and 8 bases at J, with 6 bases in the middle.

The rearrangement links TRBV28 to TRBJ1-2; 8 nucleotides match TRBD1. This CDR3 is built from 14 residues. V lost 3 bases to trimming and J lost 7 bases; unmatched junction nucleotides: 7. From germline, CDR1 is MDHEN and CDR2 SYDVKM. The CDR3: CASSLEDRVSGYTF. CDR3 coding DNA: TGTGCCAGCAGTTTGGAGGACAGGGTCTCTGGCTACACCTTC.

This rearrangement joins TRBV28 to TRBJ1-5; D gene ambiguous. CDR3 size: 12 residues. The V and J ends lost 6 bases and 9 bases respectively, with 12 bases between them. Germline assignment: CDR1 MDHEN and CDR2 SYDVKM. CDR3 region: CASREGPSPQHF. The CDR3 nucleotides read TGTGCCAGCAGGGAAGGCCCCTCGCCCCAGCATTTT.

By share of the sample, this clone is medium-sized. The J gene is TRBJ1-2, the V gene TRBV6-5; 7 positions match TRBD1. CDR1 is MNHEY, CDR2 SVGAGI, per germline. This CDR3 has 16 residues. The junction had 14 bases not matched to a gene; V was cut back by 2 bases and J by 8 bases. The DNA for the CDR3 is TGTGCCAGCAGTTACGGGGGGAATGAGGGGGCGCAAGGCTACACCTTC. The encoded protein is CASSYGGNEGAQGYTF.

The V and J genes are TRBV6-6 and TRBJ2-7, with 13 bases lining up with TRBD2. In germline, CDR1 is MNHNY, CDR2 SVGAGI (reference sequence). The junction had 11 bases not matched to a gene; V was cut back by 5 bases and J by 7 bases. The CDR3 has 16 residues. The CDR3 loop reads CASSNWGLAGSGEQYF. DNA for the CDR3: TGTGCCAGCAGTAACTGGGGACTAGCGGGATCGGGGGAGCAGTACTTC.

This clone was seen more than once but under ten times. The junction departs from germline at one end; a sequencing error may be responsible. The chain uses TRBV28 and TRBJ1-1, with D unresolved. Germline CDR1 reads MDHEN; CDR2 reads SYDVKM. The CDR3 has 13 amino acids. The DNA of the CDR3 is TGTGCCAGCAGACAAAGGACCTCGGACGGTCGGGGTTGG. This gives the protein CASRQRTSDGRGW.

The chain uses TRBV5-1 and TRBJ2-3, with TRBD1 identical over 7 bases. Losses at the gene ends were 1 base for V and 2 bases for J; bases not matched to a gene: 7. Germline CDR1 and CDR2: SGHRS and YFSETQ. The CDR3 sequence is 16 residues long. CDR3 DNA: TGCGCCAGCAGCTTGTCGTACAGGGGTCTCACAGATACGCAGTATTTT. This codes for CASSLSYRGLTDTQYF.

The chain carries TRBV6-5 and TRBJ1-1; TRBD1 matches 8 bases. J gave up 4 bases and V 10 bases, and 8 bases lay outside the gene matches. This CDR3 spans 13 amino acids. Germline V gene data show CDR1 as MNHEY and CDR2 as SVGAGI. CDR3 loop: CATHRTGGTEAFF. The CDR3 DNA reads as TGTGCCACTCACCGAACAGGGGGCACTGAAGCTTTCTTT.